The 11 T cell receptor beta chains below all came from one sample that was sequenced in a study of blood T cell repertoires in COVID-19. TCRdb keeps only in-frame clones here, not all; method: immunoSEQ multiplex PCR. Of more than 100,000 clones in the sample, more than 60% were seen once. Input material: peripheral blood. Source of these receptors: a man aged 70 or older with acute or convalescent COVID-19.

In DNA form, the CDR3 reads TGCGCCAGCAGCCAAGAGGCCCCACCCGCGGATCAGCCCCAGCATTTT. It yields the protein CASSQEAPPADQPQHF. The J gene is TRBJ1-5, the V gene TRBV4-1; D is undetermined. Germline CDR1 reads MGHRA; CDR2 reads YSYEKL. The CDR3 runs 16 residues. Trimming left V 0 bases short and J 5 bases short, with 14 bases between.

The V gene is TRBV5-4, the J gene TRBJ2-2; 11 bases map to TRBD2. J gave up 7 bases and V 3 bases, and 8 bases lay outside the gene matches. Germline V gene data show CDR1 as SGHNT and CDR2 as YYREEE (reference sequence). The CDR3 has 16 residues. CDR3 sequence (DNA): TGTGCCAGCAGCTCGGGACTAGCGGCCGCGGGCGGGGAGCTGTTTTTT. Its translation: CASSSGLAAAGGELFF.

The rearrangement links TRBV5-6 to TRBJ2-2, with unresolved D. Germline V lookup: CDR1 SGHDT, CDR2 YYEEEE. Trimming cost V 2 bases and J 6 bases, with 2 bases left between them. The CDR3 sequence is 11 residues long. The CDR3 loop is CASSFSGELFF. CDR3 in DNA: TGTGCCAGCAGCTTCTCCGGGGAGCTGTTTTTT.

The V call is TRBV6-5, the J call TRBJ1-1; D is perhaps TRBD1 (5 bases). Trimming took 6 bases from V and 4 from J, leaving 9 bases between them. Germline lookup yields CDR1 MNHEY and CDR2 SVGAGI. CDR3 length: 12 amino acids. The CDR3 DNA reads TGTGCCAGCAGCCCAGGGCCCACTGAAGCTTTCTTT. Amino acids: CASSPGPTEAFF.

V gene TRBV9 combines with J gene TRBJ2-1; TRBD2 might be the D (6 bases). The CDR3 spans 15 residues. Germline-derived CDR1 and CDR2 are SGDLS and YYNGEE. Trimming removed 0 bases at V and 7 bases at J, with 14 bases between. The chain's CDR3 is CASSVVVGSGNEQFF. CDR3 coding DNA: TGTGCCAGCAGCGTAGTTGTGGGTAGCGGAAATGAGCAGTTCTTC.

This clone is a singleton in its sample. The DNA of the CDR3 is TGTGCCAGCAGCGTGGGACAGGGTGCGGGCGGGGAGCTGTTTTTT. It translates to CASSVGQGAGGELFF. The V and J genes are TRBV9 and TRBJ2-2; the match to TRBD1 covers 9 bases. J lost 7 bases, V lost 2 bases, and 6 bases had no gene match. The CDR3 contains 15 residues. Per germline, CDR1 SGDLS and CDR2 YYNGEE.

The rearrangement joins TRBV5-4 to TRBJ2-3; 10 bases line up with TRBD2. Germline CDR1 and CDR2: SGHNT and YYREEE (reference sequence). Trimming took 6 bases from V and 6 from J; bases not matched to a gene: 4. This CDR3 contains 13 residues. This CDR3 reads CASTERGGDTQYF. CDR3 nucleotide sequence: TGTGCCAGCACCGAGCGGGGGGGCGATACGCAGTATTTT.

The chain employs TRBV9 and TRBJ1-3, with a possible D match to TRBD1 (5 bases). Trimming stripped 3 bases from V and 2 bases from J, with 9 bases between. This CDR3 is built from 14 residues. The V gene's germline CDR1 is SGDLS and CDR2 YYNGEE. The CDR3 nucleotides read TGTGCCAGCAGCGAAAGGGGCCCTGGAAACACCATATATTTT. The encoded protein is CASSERGPGNTIYF.

The J gene is TRBJ2-3, the V gene TRBV6-2 or TRBV6-3; no clear D. Trimming stripped 3 bases from V and 2 bases from J, with 9 bases between. The CDR3 runs 14 residues. Germline assignment: CDR1 MNHEY and CDR2 SVGEGT. The CDR3 DNA is TGTGCCAGCAGTTATGATCTACTCACAGATACGCAGTATTTT. It codes for CASSYDLLTDTQYF.

This sequence joins TRBV15 and TRBJ2-5; TRBD2 might be the D (7 bases). CDR3 length: 15 amino acids. The V gene's germline CDR1 is LNHNV and CDR2 YYDKDF (reference sequence). V lost 5 bases, J lost 2 bases, and 15 bases lay in between. Here the CDR3 DNA reads TGTGCCACCAGCGAGGTGGGGGGGCGGCAAGAGACCCAGTACTTC. This codes for CATSEVGGRQETQYF.

The rearrangement uses TRBV6-6 and TRBJ2-2, with D perhaps TRBD1 (5 bases). The CDR3 extends over 15 amino acids. Trimming removed 5 bases at V and 0 bases at J, with 10 bases between. Germline loops: CDR1 MNHNY, CDR2 SVGAGI (reference sequence). For the CDR3, the DNA is TGTGCCAGCAGTCCGCAGGGTTCGAACACCGGGGAGCTGTTTTTT. It translates to CASSPQGSNTGELFF.